Below are 10 T cell receptor beta chains sequenced from a single sample in a study of shared clonotypes between healthy human individuals. Repertoires were generated with immunoSEQ multiplex PCR, while TCRdb's copy carries only in-frame clones and drops some. The table includes roughly 1,800,000 clones, about 95% detected once. Cells designated naive CD8 were CD45RO-negative and were positively selected for CCR7, with terminally differentiated effector memory CD45RA+ cells excluded. The sample consisted of naive CD8+ T cells sorted from blood. The receptors stem from a man younger than 35 in good health.

The J gene is TRBJ2-7, the V gene TRBV6-6; D possibly corresponds to TRBD1 (6 bases). The V gene lost 4 bases and the J gene lost 5 bases, with 12 bases spanning the gap. Looked up from germline, CDR1 is MNHNY and CDR2 is SVGAGI (reference sequence). The CDR3 is made up of 13 amino acids. The CDR3 sequence is CASSSPGTHEQYF. CDR3 in DNA: TGTGCCAGCAGTTCTCCCGGGACACACGAGCAGTACTTC.

This chain joins TRBV9 and TRBJ2-7, with D perhaps matching TRBD1 or TRBD2 (5 bases each). V was cut by 4 bases and J by 6 bases, with 23 bases left in between. CDR3 size: 16 residues. Germline V gives CDR1 SGDLS, CDR2 YYNGEE. CDR3 loop: CASSHPSGTDVGEQYF. DNA for the CDR3: TGTGCCAGCAGCCATCCCTCCGGGACGGACGTGGGCGAGCAGTACTTC.

Turning to this clone: The identical CDR3 is also encoded by other nucleotide sequences in the sample. The chain links TRBV7-2 to TRBJ2-7; possibly TRBD2 for D (5 bases). The CDR3 covers 13 residues. In germline, CDR1 is SGHTA, CDR2 FQGNSA. Trimming stripped 1 base from V and 2 bases from J, with 6 bases between. The CDR3 nucleotides are TGTGCCAGCAGCTTAGGGAGGCCCTACGAGCAGTACTTC. Translation gives CASSLGRPYEQYF.

This chain uses TRBV7-9 with TRBJ2-1; 10 nucleotides align to TRBD1. V gave up 11 bases and J gave up 0 bases; unmatched junction bases: 13. The CDR3 is 17 amino acids. The germline V gene has CDR1 SEHNR and CDR2 FQNEAQ (reference sequence). CDR3 bases: TGTGCCGTGGTAGGACAGGGGGTGTATCCCTCCTACAATGAGCAGTTCTTC. The encoded protein is CAVVGQGVYPSYNEQFF.

This sequence joins TRBV18 and TRBJ2-5; 13 positions agree with TRBD2. This CDR3 has 19 residues. V lost 0 bases, J lost 3 bases, and 10 bases stayed unmatched. Germline V CDR1 and CDR2: KGHSH, LQKENI. CDR3 DNA: TGTGCCAGCTCACCACCGAGGCTCGCAGGACTAGCGGGAGAAGAGACCCAGTACTTC. It yields the protein CASSPPRLAGLAGEETQYF.

This rearrangement joins TRBV10-3 to TRBJ2-7; 12 bases line up with TRBD2. CDR1 ENHRY and CDR2 SYGVKD come from the germline V gene. CDR3 size: 14 residues. V was clipped by 6 bases and J by 4 bases; unmatched bases: 4. The CDR3 sequence: CAISPTSGSYEQYF. As DNA, the CDR3 is TGTGCCATCAGCCCGACTAGCGGGAGTTACGAGCAGTACTTC.

About this clone: A much larger clone differs from this one at a single base, so this may be a read error. Other DNA sequences in this specimen translate into the identical CDR3. The V call is TRBV5-5, the J call TRBJ2-7; unclear D gene. The CDR3 is 11 amino acids. V lost 0 bases to trimming and J lost 4 bases, with 2 bases between them. Germline CDR1 reads SGHKS; CDR2 reads YYEKEE (reference sequence). In DNA, the CDR3 is TGTGCCAGCAGCTTGGGGTACGAGCAGTACTTC. Translation: CASSLGYEQYF.

The rearrangement uses TRBV4-1 and TRBJ2-7; 7 bases are shared with TRBD2. The germline gives CDR1 MGHRA, CDR2 YSYEKL. J gave up 3 bases and V 0 bases, and 14 bases lay outside the gene matches. This CDR3 has 18 amino acids. CDR3 coding DNA: TGCGCCAGCAGCCAAGACCCGGTCCTAGCGGAAGGAGGCTACGAGCAGTACTTC. Residues: CASSQDPVLAEGGYEQYF.

CDR3 nucleotides: TGTGCCAGCAGCTTAGGCGTAACCGCGTACGAGCAGTACTTC. It translates to CASSLGVTAYEQYF. This chain joins TRBV7-9 and TRBJ2-7; D call uncertain. The CDR3 consists of 14 residues. Trimming took 1 base from V and 4 from J, leaving 11 bases between them. Germline lookup yields CDR1 SEHNR and CDR2 FQNEAQ (reference sequence).

The gene calls are TRBV5-6 and TRBJ1-5, with no clear D. From germline, CDR1 is SGHDT and CDR2 YYEEEE. Deletions cut 3 bases from V and 3 bases from J, with 13 bases between. The CDR3 is made up of 15 amino acids. CDR3 coding DNA: TGTGCCAGCAGCTACGGAGACGGTTACAATCAGCCCCAGCATTTT. This sequence encodes CASSYGDGYNQPQHF.